What follows describes a single T cell receptor beta chain. TCR beta sequencing covered blood CD8+ and CD4+ T cells. This entry is derived from a study of CD8 T cells in Susac syndrome. Study-level background: The Susac syndrome patients that were sequenced included about 6 with active disease and under 10 in remission. At the time their blood was drawn, patients with Susac syndrome were either therapy-naive, on corticosteroids (with some of them also receiving intravenous immunoglobulin), or on intravenous immunoglobulin alone.

Random hexamers were used to reverse transcribe the RNA input (about 0.5 to 1 ug). Across 54 Vbeta and 13 Jbeta, immunoSEQ multiplex PCR amplified TCR beta CDR3. TCRdb redid the calling of the immunoSEQ multiplex PCR reads with MiXCR, one entry per CDR3 protein. The sample has approximately 210,000 distinct CDR3 sequences, 94% seen once; the top ten hold 0.15%. CDR1 ENHRY and CDR2 SYGVKD come from the germline V gene. Trimming removed 3 bases from V and 5 bases from J, with 10 bases in between. The CDR3 runs to 13 residues. Sequenced sample: CD4+ T cells from PBMCs. The sequence was obtained from a human donor with Susac syndrome. The chain couples TRBV10-3 to TRBJ2-5; D gene uncertain. The CDR3, as DNA: TGTGCCATCAGTGATGCGGCCCGGGAGACCCAGTACTTC. Translated: CAISDAARETQYF.